A single sample is the source of the 4 T cell receptor beta chains below, sequenced in a study of shared clonotypes between healthy human individuals. Clones were sequenced by immunoSEQ multiplex PCR, and TCRdb holds only the in-frame ones, with some missing. The data show a few hundred thousand clones, with 90% to 98% seen just once and 0.25% to 0.35% held by the top ten. The sequencing input was memory CD8+ T cells sorted from blood. Subset given: CD45RO+ cells pooled with CCR7-negative TemRA cells. These TCRs come from a man under 40 in good health.

In its sample, this clone was seen once. The rearrangement uses TRBV15 and TRBJ2-5; 8 positions match TRBD1. V lost 3 bases and J lost 5; bases outside the gene matches: 8. CDR3 length: 15 amino acids. The V gene's germline CDR1 is LNHNV and CDR2 YYDKDF (reference sequence). The CDR3 nucleotides are TGTGCCACCAGCAGGGGACAGGATATTAGGGAGACCCAGTACTTC. This sequence encodes CATSRGQDIRETQYF.

V and J are TRBV28 and TRBJ1-5; possibly TRBD1 for D (6 bases). Trimming took off 7 bases at V and 1 base at J, with 17 bases between the two ends. CDR3 length: 16 residues. The germline gives CDR1 MDHEN, CDR2 SYDVKM. CDR3 sequence (DNA): TGTGCCAGCACCTCAGGGGCGGTCGCCAGCAATCAGCCCCAGCATTTT. Protein: CASTSGAVASNQPQHF.

This clone has just one count. This sequence joins TRBV11-2 and TRBJ2-7; TRBD2 matches 9 bases. CDR3 length: 18 amino acids. V dropped 5 bases and J dropped 2; count of bases not matched to a gene: 16. Germline loops: CDR1 SGHAT, CDR2 FQNNGV. DNA of the CDR3: TGTGCCAGCAGCCCCGGCCGTGGACTAGCGTCTTCCCCCTACGAGCAGTACTTC. Protein: CASSPGRGLASSPYEQYF.

Worth noting for this clone: The sample holds other DNA sequences that translate to the same CDR3. The chain is built from TRBV5-4 and TRBJ2-7; no clear D gene. CDR1 is SGHNT and CDR2 is YYREEE in the germline V gene (reference sequence). Deletions cut 0 bases from V and 4 bases from J, with 5 bases between. The length of the CDR3 is 12 residues. The CDR3 DNA reads TGTGCCAGCAGCTTGGGAGGATACGAGCAGTACTTC. Translation gives CASSLGGYEQYF.